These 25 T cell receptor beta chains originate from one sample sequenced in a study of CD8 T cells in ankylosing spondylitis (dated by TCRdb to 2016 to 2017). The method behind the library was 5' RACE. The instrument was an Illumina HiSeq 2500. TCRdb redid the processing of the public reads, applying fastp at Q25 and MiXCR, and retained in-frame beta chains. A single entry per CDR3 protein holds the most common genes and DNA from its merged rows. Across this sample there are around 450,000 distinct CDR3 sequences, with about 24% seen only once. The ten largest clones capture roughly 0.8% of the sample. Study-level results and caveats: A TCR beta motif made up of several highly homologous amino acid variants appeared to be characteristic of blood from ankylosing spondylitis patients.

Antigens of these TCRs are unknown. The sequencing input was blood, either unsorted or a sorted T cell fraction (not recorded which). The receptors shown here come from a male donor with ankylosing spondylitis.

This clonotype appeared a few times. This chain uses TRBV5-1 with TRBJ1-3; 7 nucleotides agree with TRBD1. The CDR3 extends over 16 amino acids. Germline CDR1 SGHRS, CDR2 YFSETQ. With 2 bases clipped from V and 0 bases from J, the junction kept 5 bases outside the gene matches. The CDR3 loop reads CASSFTGVSSGNTIYF. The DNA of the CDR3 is TGCGCCAGCAGCTTTACAGGGGTTAGCTCTGGAAACACCATATATTTT.

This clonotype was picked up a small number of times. The CDR3 DNA sequence: TGCGCCAGCAGCCCCTCTAAGACTAGCGGCACAGATACGCAGTATTTT. Amino acids: CASSPSKTSGTDTQYF. V and J are TRBV5-1 and TRBJ2-3, with 8 positions matching TRBD2. J was trimmed by 1 base and V by 4 bases; bases with no gene match: 8. The CDR3 is 16 residues long. Looked up from germline, CDR1 is SGHRS and CDR2 is YFSETQ. Together with reference TRBV5-1 and TRBJ2-3, the CDR3 gives the full variable domain: KAGVTQTPRYLIKTRGQQVTLSCSPISGHRSVSWYQQTPGQGLQFLFEYFSETQRNKGNFPGRFSGRQFSNSRSEMNVSTLELGDSALYLCASSPSKTSGTDTQYFGPGTRLTVL.

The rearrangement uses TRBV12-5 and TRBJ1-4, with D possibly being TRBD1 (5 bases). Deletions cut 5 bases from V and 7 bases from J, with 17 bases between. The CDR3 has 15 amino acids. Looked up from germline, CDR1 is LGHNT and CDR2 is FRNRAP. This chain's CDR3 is CASGPGTLSGEKLFF. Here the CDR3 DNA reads TGTGCTAGTGGTCCGGGGACGCTCTCGGGTGAAAAACTGTTTTTT.

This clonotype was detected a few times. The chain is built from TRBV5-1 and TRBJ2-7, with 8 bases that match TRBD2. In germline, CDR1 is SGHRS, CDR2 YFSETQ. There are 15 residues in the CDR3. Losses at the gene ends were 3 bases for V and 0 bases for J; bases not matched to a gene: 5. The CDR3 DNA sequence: TGCGCCAGCAGCTCCAGCGGGAGCCGCTCCTACGAGCAGTACTTC. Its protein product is CASSSSGSRSYEQYF.

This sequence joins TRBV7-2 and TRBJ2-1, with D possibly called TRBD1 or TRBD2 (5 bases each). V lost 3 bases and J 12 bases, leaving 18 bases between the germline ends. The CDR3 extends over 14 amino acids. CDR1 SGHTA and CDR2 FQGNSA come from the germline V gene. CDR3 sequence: CASSFGPRGESQFF. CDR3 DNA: TGTGCCAGCAGCTTTGGACCCCGAGGGGAGTCGCAGTTCTTC.

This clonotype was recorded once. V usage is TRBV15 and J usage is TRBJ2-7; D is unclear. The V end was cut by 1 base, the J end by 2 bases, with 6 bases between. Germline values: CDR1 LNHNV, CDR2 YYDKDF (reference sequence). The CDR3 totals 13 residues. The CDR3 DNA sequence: TGTGCCACCAGCAGAGGGACGACCTACGAGCAGTACGTC. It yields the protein CATSRGTTYEQYV.

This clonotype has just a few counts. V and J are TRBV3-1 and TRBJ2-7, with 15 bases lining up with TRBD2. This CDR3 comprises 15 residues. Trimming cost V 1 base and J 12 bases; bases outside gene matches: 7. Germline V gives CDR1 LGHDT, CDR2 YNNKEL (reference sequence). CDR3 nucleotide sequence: TGTGCCAGCAGCCAAGGGGGACTAGCGGGAGGTTCGCGGTACTTC. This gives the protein CASSQGGLAGGSRYF.

CDR3 bases: TGCAGTGCAAAGTCGGGGGCGGGCACAGATACGCAGTATTTT. Its translation: CSAKSGAGTDTQYF. The rearrangement joins TRBV20-1 to TRBJ2-3; tentatively, D is TRBD1 or TRBD2 (6 bases each). The CDR3 length is 14 residues. The V and J ends lost 6 bases and 1 base respectively, with 14 bases between them. CDR1 and CDR2 (germline): DFQATT, SNEGSKA (reference sequence).

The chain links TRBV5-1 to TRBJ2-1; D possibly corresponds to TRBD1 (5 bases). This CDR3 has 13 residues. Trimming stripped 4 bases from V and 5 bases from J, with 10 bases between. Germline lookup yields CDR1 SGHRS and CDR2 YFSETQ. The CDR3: CASSPMTDNEQFF. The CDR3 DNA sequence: TGCGCCAGCAGCCCTATGACAGACAATGAGCAGTTCTTC.

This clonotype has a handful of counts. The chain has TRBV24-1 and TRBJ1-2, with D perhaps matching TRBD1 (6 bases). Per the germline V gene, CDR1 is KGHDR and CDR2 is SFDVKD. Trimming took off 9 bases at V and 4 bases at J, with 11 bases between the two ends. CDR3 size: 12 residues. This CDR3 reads CATRGHGYGYTF. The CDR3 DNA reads TGTGCCACCCGGGGGCACGGCTATGGCTACACCTTC.

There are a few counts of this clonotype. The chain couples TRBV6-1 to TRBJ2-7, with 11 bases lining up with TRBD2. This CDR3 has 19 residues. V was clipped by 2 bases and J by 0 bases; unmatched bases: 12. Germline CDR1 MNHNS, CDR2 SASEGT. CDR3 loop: CASSEWAGSLAGDSYEQYF. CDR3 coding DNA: TGTGCCAGCAGTGAATGGGCAGGTTCACTAGCGGGAGACTCCTACGAGCAGTACTTC.

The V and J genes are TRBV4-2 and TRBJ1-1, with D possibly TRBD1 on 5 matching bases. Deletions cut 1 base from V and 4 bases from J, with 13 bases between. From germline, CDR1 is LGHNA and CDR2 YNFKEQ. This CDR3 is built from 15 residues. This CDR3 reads CASSQAGEGRTEAFF. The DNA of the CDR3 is TGTGCCAGCAGCCAAGCCGGGGAGGGGCGCACTGAAGCTTTCTTT.

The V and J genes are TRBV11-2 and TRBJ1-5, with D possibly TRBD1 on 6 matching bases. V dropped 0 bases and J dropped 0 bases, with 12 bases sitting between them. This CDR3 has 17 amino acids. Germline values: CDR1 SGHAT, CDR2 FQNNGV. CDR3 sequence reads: CASSLDGTQYSNQPQHF. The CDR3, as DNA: TGTGCCAGCAGCTTAGATGGGACACAATATAGCAATCAGCCCCAGCATTTT.

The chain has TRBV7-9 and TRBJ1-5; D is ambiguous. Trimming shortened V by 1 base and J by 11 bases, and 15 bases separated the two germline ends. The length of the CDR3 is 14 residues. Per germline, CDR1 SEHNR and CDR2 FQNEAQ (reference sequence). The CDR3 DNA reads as TGTGCCAGCAGCTTAGGGCAGGCCCCGTGGGCCCAGCATTTT. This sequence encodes CASSLGQAPWAQHF.

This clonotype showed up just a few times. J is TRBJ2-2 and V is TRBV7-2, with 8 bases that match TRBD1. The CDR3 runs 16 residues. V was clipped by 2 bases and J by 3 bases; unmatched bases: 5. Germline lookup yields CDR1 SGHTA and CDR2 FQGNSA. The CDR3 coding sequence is TGTGCCAGCAGCTTACGGCAGGGGGCCGACACCGGGGAGCTGTTTTTT. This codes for CASSLRQGADTGELFF. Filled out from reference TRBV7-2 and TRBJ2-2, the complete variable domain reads GAGVSQSPSNKVTEKGKDVELRCDPISGHTALYWYRQSLGQGLEFLIYFQGNSAPDKSGLPSDRFSAERTGGSVSTLTIQRTQQEDSAVYLCASSLRQGADTGELFFGEGSRLTVL.

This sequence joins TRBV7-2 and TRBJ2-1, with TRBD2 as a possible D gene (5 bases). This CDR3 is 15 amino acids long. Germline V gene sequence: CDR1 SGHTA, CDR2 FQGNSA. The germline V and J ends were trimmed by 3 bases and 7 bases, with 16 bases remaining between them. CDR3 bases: TGTGCCAGCAGCTTTGAGCGGTTGAACGTTAATGAGCAGTTCTTC. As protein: CASSFERLNVNEQFF.

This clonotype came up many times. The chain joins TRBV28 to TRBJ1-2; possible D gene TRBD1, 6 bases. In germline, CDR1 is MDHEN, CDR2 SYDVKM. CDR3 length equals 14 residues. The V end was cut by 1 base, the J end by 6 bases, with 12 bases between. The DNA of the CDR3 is TGTGCCAGCAGTTTATCCACAGGGAGGGATGGCTACACCTTC. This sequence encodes CASSLSTGRDGYTF.

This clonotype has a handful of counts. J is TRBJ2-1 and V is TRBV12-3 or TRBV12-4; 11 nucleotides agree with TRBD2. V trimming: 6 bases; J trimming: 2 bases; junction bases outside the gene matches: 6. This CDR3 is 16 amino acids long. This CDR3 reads CASSMGLAVTYNEQFF. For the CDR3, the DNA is TGTGCCAGCAGCATGGGACTAGCGGTTACCTACAATGAGCAGTTCTTC.

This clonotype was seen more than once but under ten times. The CDR3 region has the DNA TGTGCCAGCAGCTTGAGCGGACAGTTCCGCGGAGAGCAGTACTTC. This encodes CASSLSGQFRGEQYF. The rearrangement links TRBV5-5 to TRBJ2-7, with D perhaps matching TRBD1 (6 bases). V lost 1 base and J 7 bases, leaving 18 bases between the germline ends. The CDR3 contains 15 residues. CDR1 is SGHKS, CDR2 YYEKEE, per germline (reference sequence).

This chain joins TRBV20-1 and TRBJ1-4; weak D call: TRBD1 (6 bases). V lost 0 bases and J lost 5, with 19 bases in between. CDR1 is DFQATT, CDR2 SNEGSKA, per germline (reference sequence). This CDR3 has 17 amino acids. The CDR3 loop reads CSARDLRSYTGNEKLFF. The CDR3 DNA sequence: TGCAGTGCTAGAGATCTCCGGTCCTACACAGGGAATGAAAAACTGTTTTTT.

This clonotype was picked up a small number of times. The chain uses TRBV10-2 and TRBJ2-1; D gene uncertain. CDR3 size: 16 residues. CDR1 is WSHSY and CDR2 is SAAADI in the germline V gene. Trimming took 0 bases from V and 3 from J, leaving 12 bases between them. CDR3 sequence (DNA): TGCGCCAGCAGTGAGTCTTTAGGGTTCAGCTACAATGAGCAGTTCTTC. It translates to CASSESLGFSYNEQFF.

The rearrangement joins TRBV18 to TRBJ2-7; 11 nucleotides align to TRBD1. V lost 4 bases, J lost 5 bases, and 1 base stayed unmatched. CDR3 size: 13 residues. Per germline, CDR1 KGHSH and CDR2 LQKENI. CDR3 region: CASSRTGGNEQYF. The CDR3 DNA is TGTGCCAGCTCACGGACAGGGGGCAACGAGCAGTACTTC.

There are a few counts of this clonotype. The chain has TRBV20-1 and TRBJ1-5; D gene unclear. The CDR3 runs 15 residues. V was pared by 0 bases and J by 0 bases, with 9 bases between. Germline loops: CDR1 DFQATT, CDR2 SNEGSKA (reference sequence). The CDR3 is CSARDNKYSNQPQHF. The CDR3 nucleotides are TGCAGTGCTAGAGACAACAAATATAGCAATCAGCCCCAGCATTTT.

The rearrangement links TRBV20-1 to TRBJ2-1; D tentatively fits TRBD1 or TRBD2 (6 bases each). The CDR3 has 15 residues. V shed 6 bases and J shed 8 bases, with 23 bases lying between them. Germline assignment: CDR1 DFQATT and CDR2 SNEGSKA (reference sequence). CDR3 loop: CSAITRGHRSHEQFF. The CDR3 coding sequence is TGCAGTGCCATCACCCGGGGGCACCGGTCCCATGAGCAGTTCTTC.

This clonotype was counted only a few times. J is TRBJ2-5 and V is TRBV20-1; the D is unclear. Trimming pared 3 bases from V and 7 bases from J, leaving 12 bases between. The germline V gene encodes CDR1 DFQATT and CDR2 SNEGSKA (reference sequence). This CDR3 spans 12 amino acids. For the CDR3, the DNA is TGCAGTGCTAGTAACCCAGAGCGGACCCAGTACTTC. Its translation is CSASNPERTQYF.